This is a list of T cell receptor beta chains from one sample in a study of cytomegalovirus exposure and HLA in healthy donors. Libraries were prepared by immunoSEQ multiplex PCR; TCRdb keeps only in-frame clonotypes and omits some of them. Among 150,000 to 200,000 clones listed, approximately 81% were seen once. The specimen sequenced was PBMCs. Receptors were obtained from a man younger than 35 in good health and CMV-seropositive. Each CDR3 is given with its conserved first and last residue. Each record gives: V gene, J gene, D gene, clone size, CDR3 DNA, CDR3 protein. The D gene is left open where the match is weak. Size is stated for part of the rows, as once, few or many counts, or as a class when the clone is expanded.

v_gene: TRBV4-2; j_gene: TRBJ1-6; d_gene: .; abundance: .; CDR3nt: TGTGCCAGCAGCCAGACGTGGGGGGTACACCCCCTCCACTTT; CDR3aa: CASSQTWGVHPLHF
v_gene: TRBV21-1; j_gene: TRBJ2-7; d_gene: .; abundance: .; CDR3nt: TGTGCCAGCAGTCATAGGGCCAGGGATTCCCAACCTTACGAGCAGTACTTC; CDR3aa: CASSHRARDSQPYEQYF
v_gene: TRBV7-7; j_gene: TRBJ2-6; d_gene: .; abundance: .; CDR3nt: TGTGCCAGCAGCTTGGGGCTATCTGGGGCCAACGTCCTGACTTTC; CDR3aa: CASSLGLSGANVLTF
v_gene: TRBV6-5; j_gene: TRBJ2-7; d_gene: TRBD1; abundance: many; CDR3nt: TGTGCCAGCAGTACCGGGACAGGGATCTACGAGCAGTACTTC; CDR3aa: CASSTGTGIYEQYF
v_gene: TRBV10-3; j_gene: TRBJ1-1; d_gene: .; abundance: .; CDR3nt: TGTGCCATCAGGACACAGGGAGAGAGTGCTTTCTTT; CDR3aa: CAIRTQGESAFF
v_gene: TRBV6-5; j_gene: TRBJ2-3; d_gene: .; abundance: .; CDR3nt: TGTGCCAGCAGTTATAATGAGGCAGATACGCAGTATTTT; CDR3aa: CASSYNEADTQYF
v_gene: TRBV7-2; j_gene: TRBJ1-3; d_gene: .; abundance: .; CDR3nt: TGTGCCAGCAGCGAAATGGGACAAGCGGGAAACACCATATATTTT; CDR3aa: CASSEMGQAGNTIYF
v_gene: TRBV11-2; j_gene: TRBJ2-1; d_gene: .; abundance: .; CDR3nt: TGTGCCAGCAGCTCGTTCAATGAGCAGTTCTTC; CDR3aa: CASSSFNEQFF
v_gene: TRBV25-1; j_gene: TRBJ1-2; d_gene: .; abundance: .; CDR3nt: TGTGCCAGCAGTGAATCAGTCGGACTTAACTATGGCTACACCTTC; CDR3aa: CASSESVGLNYGYTF
v_gene: TRBV4-1; j_gene: TRBJ2-3; d_gene: TRBD2; abundance: few; CDR3nt: TGCGCCAGCAGCCAAGGCTCAGGACTAGCGGGGAGGGCAGATACGCAGTATTTT; CDR3aa: CASSQGSGLAGRADTQYF
v_gene: TRBV18; j_gene: TRBJ1-2; d_gene: .; abundance: .; CDR3nt: TGTGCCAGCTCACCACGGCGGGCAGGGACACCCGCTAACTATGGCTACACCTTC; CDR3aa: CASSPRRAGTPANYGYTF
v_gene: TRBV7-2; j_gene: TRBJ1-1; d_gene: TRBD1; abundance: once; CDR3nt: TGTGCCAGCAGCCGGACAGGGGAGAACACTGAAGCTTTCTTT; CDR3aa: CASSRTGENTEAFF
v_gene: TRBV28; j_gene: TRBJ2-7; d_gene: .; abundance: .; CDR3nt: TGTGCCAGCAGTTTGAGGGATTACGAGCAGTACTTC; CDR3aa: CASSLRDYEQYF
v_gene: TRBV27; j_gene: TRBJ2-1; d_gene: TRBD2; abundance: .; CDR3nt: TGTGCCAGCAGTTTCCGGCTAGCGGGGGGATACAATGAGCAGTTCTTC; CDR3aa: CASSFRLAGGYNEQFF
v_gene: TRBV5-5; j_gene: TRBJ2-7; d_gene: .; abundance: .; CDR3nt: TGTGCCAGCAGCCCGACAGTAAGAGGAGACTCCTACGAGCAGTACTTC; CDR3aa: CASSPTVRGDSYEQYF
v_gene: TRBV7-2; j_gene: TRBJ1-3; d_gene: TRBD1; abundance: .; CDR3nt: TGTGCCAGCAGCTTAGGGGGACAGGGGATAGACACCATATATTTT; CDR3aa: CASSLGGQGIDTIYF
v_gene: TRBV6-5; j_gene: TRBJ1-2; d_gene: TRBD1; abundance: few; CDR3nt: TGTGCCAGCAGTTCGCGGACAGGGGGCGGGTATGGCTACACCTTC; CDR3aa: CASSSRTGGGYGYTF
v_gene: TRBV11-2; j_gene: TRBJ1-2; d_gene: TRBD1; abundance: .; CDR3nt: TGTGCCAGCAGCCAGGCTGGGACAGCAGTTAACTATGGCTACACCTTC; CDR3aa: CASSQAGTAVNYGYTF
v_gene: TRBV5-8; j_gene: TRBJ1-5; d_gene: .; abundance: .; CDR3nt: TGTGCCAGCAGCCCATGGACAGATTATAGCAATCAGCCCCAGCATTTT; CDR3aa: CASSPWTDYSNQPQHF
v_gene: TRBV4-3; j_gene: TRBJ2-1; d_gene: TRBD1; abundance: .; CDR3nt: TGCGCCAGCAGCCAGACAGGGAGCTCCTACAATGAGCAGTTCTTC; CDR3aa: CASSQTGSSYNEQFF
v_gene: TRBV7-9; j_gene: TRBJ1-1; d_gene: TRBD1; abundance: .; CDR3nt: TGTGCCAGCAGCTTAGTTACAGGGGTAAACACTGAAGCTTTCTTT; CDR3aa: CASSLVTGVNTEAFF
v_gene: TRBV20-1; j_gene: TRBJ2-5; d_gene: .; abundance: .; CDR3nt: TGCAGTGCTAGTAGGGAGGCCCAGTACTTC; CDR3aa: CSASREAQYF
v_gene: TRBV2; j_gene: TRBJ1-1; d_gene: TRBD1; abundance: .; CDR3nt: TGTGCCAGCAGTCGACAGGGGGCGTCCGCTGAAGCTTTCTTT; CDR3aa: CASSRQGASAEAFF
v_gene: TRBV18; j_gene: TRBJ2-3; d_gene: .; abundance: .; CDR3nt: TGTGCCAGCTCACCACCCGCAGGGGAGGATACGCAGTATTTT; CDR3aa: CASSPPAGEDTQYF
v_gene: TRBV6-5; j_gene: TRBJ2-3; d_gene: .; abundance: .; CDR3nt: TGTGCCAGCACCACTACAGATACGCAGTATTTT; CDR3aa: CASTTTDTQYF
v_gene: TRBV7-3; j_gene: TRBJ1-3; d_gene: .; abundance: .; CDR3nt: TGTGCCAGCAGCCTCGGGATGGGAAACACCATATATTTT; CDR3aa: CASSLGMGNTIYF
v_gene: TRBV6-5; j_gene: TRBJ2-7; d_gene: TRBD1; abundance: .; CDR3nt: TGTGCCAGCAGTTACTCAACAGGGGGAAACTACGAGCAGTACTTC; CDR3aa: CASSYSTGGNYEQYF
v_gene: TRBV9; j_gene: TRBJ2-2; d_gene: TRBD2; abundance: .; CDR3nt: TGTGCCAGCAGTGTAGGGACGACTAGCGGGGGTAACGGGGAGCTGTTTTTT; CDR3aa: CASSVGTTSGGNGELFF
v_gene: TRBV5-4; j_gene: TRBJ1-2; d_gene: TRBD1; abundance: .; CDR3nt: TGTGCCAGCAGCCCAAGGGACAGCCTACATGGCTACACCTTC; CDR3aa: CASSPRDSLHGYTF
v_gene: TRBV11-3; j_gene: TRBJ1-1; d_gene: .; abundance: .; CDR3nt: TGTGCCAGCAGCTTGGGACAGAACACTGAAGCTTTCTTT; CDR3aa: CASSLGQNTEAFF
v_gene: TRBV10-2; j_gene: TRBJ1-2; d_gene: .; abundance: few; CDR3nt: TGCGCCAGCAGTGAACAGGGCTCCGAAGGCTACACCTTC; CDR3aa: CASSEQGSEGYTF
v_gene: TRBV9; j_gene: TRBJ1-5; d_gene: TRBD1; abundance: .; CDR3nt: TGTGCCAGCAGCTCCGGGACAGGGGGGAACAATCAGCCCCAGCATTTT; CDR3aa: CASSSGTGGNNQPQHF
v_gene: TRBV10-3; j_gene: TRBJ1-3; d_gene: TRBD1; abundance: .; CDR3nt: TGTGCCATATGGGACAGCTCTGGAAACACCATATATTTT; CDR3aa: CAIWDSSGNTIYF
v_gene: TRBV7-2; j_gene: TRBJ1-5; d_gene: .; abundance: .; CDR3nt: TGTGCCAGCAGCTTAGCAGGGGCACAGCCCCAGCATTTT; CDR3aa: CASSLAGAQPQHF
v_gene: TRBV14; j_gene: TRBJ1-2; d_gene: TRBD1; abundance: .; CDR3nt: TGTGCCAGCAGCCAAAATATAGGGGGCAGCTATGGCTACACCTTC; CDR3aa: CASSQNIGGSYGYTF
v_gene: TRBV6-1; j_gene: TRBJ1-2; d_gene: .; abundance: .; CDR3nt: TGTGCCAGCAGCTACACAGGGTCCTATGGCTACACCTTC; CDR3aa: CASSYTGSYGYTF
v_gene: TRBV11-3; j_gene: TRBJ1-1; d_gene: TRBD1; abundance: few; CDR3nt: TGTGCCAGCAGCCCGGGACAGGTATTGAACACTGAAGCTTTCTTT; CDR3aa: CASSPGQVLNTEAFF
v_gene: TRBV14; j_gene: TRBJ2-2; d_gene: .; abundance: .; CDR3nt: TGTGCCAGCAGCCAAGTCCAGGGAAGAGCCGGGGAGCTGTTTTTT; CDR3aa: CASSQVQGRAGELFF
v_gene: TRBV7-9; j_gene: TRBJ1-3; d_gene: TRBD1; abundance: .; CDR3nt: TGTGCCAGCAGCTTAGAGACAGGGGGGCCGAACACCATATATTTT; CDR3aa: CASSLETGGPNTIYF
v_gene: TRBV18; j_gene: TRBJ2-5; d_gene: TRBD1; abundance: .; CDR3nt: TGTGCCAGCTCACCAATTCTAGGACAGGGGGCCCAAGAGACCCAGTACTTC; CDR3aa: CASSPILGQGAQETQYF